The rows below give T cell receptor beta chains drawn from one sample of a study of CD8+ T cells in alopecia areata. TCRdb's copy holds only in-frame clones and misses some; the assay was immunoSEQ multiplex PCR. The table records some 51,000 clones, approximately 96% of them present only once. The starting material was CD8+ T cells sorted from blood, obtained at week 0. The receptors derive from a human donor with alopecia areata. Both conserved end residues are trimmed from each CDR3. D genes are given only for firm matches.

>TRBV7-9|TRBJ2-5|TRBD2
ASSPRLAGEETQY
>TRBV4-1|TRBJ1-1|NA
ASSQDRQVGTEAF
>TRBV7-2|TRBJ2-5|NA
ASSLTSSGTQY
>TRBV5-4|TRBJ2-1|NA
ASSVGDEQF
>TRBV4-2|TRBJ2-3|TRBD2
ASSQDFLAGGTDTQY
>TRBV4-2|TRBJ2-3|NA
ASSQSGSGLFTDTQY
>TRBV4-3|TRBJ2-3|TRBD2
ASSQSSGGADTQY
>TRBV5-1|TRBJ2-1|NA
ASSLESGDYNEQF
>TRBV7-6|TRBJ2-5|NA
ASSPGPQETQY
>TRBV2|TRBJ2-3|TRBD2
ASRIPGLALDTQY
>TRBV27|TRBJ2-2|NA
ASSYGTPNTGELF
>TRBV7-2|TRBJ1-2|NA
ASSFTGAGSGYT
>TRBV30|NA|NA
AWSFGDYEQY
>TRBV7-2|TRBJ1-4|NA
ASSLPWAEAGEKLF
>TRBV7-8|TRBJ2-5|NA
ASSFWSGGQGIETQY
>TRBV12-5|TRBJ2-1|TRBD2
ASGLLLTSGGGNEQF
>TRBV5-1|TRBJ2-1|TRBD2
ASSLELAGGPDEQF
>TRBV7-9|TRBJ2-3|NA
ASSLGSEYRAHSDTQY